Following are 25 T cell receptor beta chains from one sample sequenced in a study of technical replicates of blood from a few donors. The protocol was immunoSEQ multiplex PCR, while the TCRdb copy is restricted to in-frame clones and leaves out a portion. This repertoire shows some 77,000 clones, 70% to 90% found once; its top ten account for roughly 4.8%. Sequenced: PBMCs. The source is a human donor in good health. Some clones in this sample may be carry-over from other donors' samples.

The chain is built from TRBV18 and TRBJ1-6, with 9 bases identical to TRBD1. V shed 4 bases, J shed 6 bases, and the junction held 4 bases outside the gene matches. The length of the CDR3 is 15 residues. Germline assignment: CDR1 KGHSH and CDR2 LQKENI. This chain's CDR3 is CASSQDRGGNSPLHF. The CDR3 bases are TGTGCCAGCTCACAGGACAGGGGAGGTAATTCACCCCTCCACTTT.

This clone was detected only a few times. The V call is TRBV15, the J call TRBJ2-2, with 7 nucleotides matching TRBD1. Germline CDR1 is LNHNV and CDR2 is YYDKDF (reference sequence). This CDR3 region has 15 residues. Unmatched junction bases numbered 7, after V lost 4 bases and J lost 5 bases. This CDR3 is CATSNGQAVTGELFF. CDR3 nucleotide sequence: TGTGCCACCAGCAATGGACAGGCAGTTACCGGGGAGCTGTTTTTT.

CDR3 protein: CASRSQTSTDTQYF. The CDR3 bases are TGTGCCAGCAGGTCTCAGACTAGCACAGATACGCAGTATTTT. The V and J genes are TRBV6-5 and TRBJ2-3; D gene unclear. The CDR3 totals 14 residues. The V and J ends lost 6 bases and 0 bases respectively, with 10 bases between them. Germline V CDR1 and CDR2: MNHEY, SVGAGI.

The gene calls are TRBV5-6 and TRBJ2-7; a possible D gene is TRBD1 (5 bases). The CDR3 is 12 residues long. The germline V gene has CDR1 SGHDT and CDR2 YYEEEE. Trimming shortened V by 4 bases and J by 4 bases, and 9 bases separated the two germline ends. The CDR3 spells CASSIDRYEQYF. The CDR3 region has the DNA TGTGCCAGCAGCATCGACAGATACGAGCAGTACTTC.

This sequence joins TRBV9 and TRBJ2-3; 14 positions match TRBD2. The CDR3 is 17 residues long. Germline V gene lookup returns CDR1 SGDLS and CDR2 YYNGEE. V gave up 3 bases and J gave up 5 bases; unmatched junction bases: 8. This CDR3 is CASSALGLAGVRDTQYF. The CDR3 DNA is TGTGCCAGCAGCGCCTTGGGACTAGCGGGAGTGAGAGATACGCAGTATTTT.

In nucleotides, the CDR3 is TGTGCCAGCAGCCTCGAGGCCCGCGCCAACTATGGCTACACCTTC. Residues: CASSLEARANYGYTF. The chain links TRBV5-8 to TRBJ1-2, with unresolved D. V shed 4 bases and J shed 2 bases, with 15 bases lying between them. This CDR3 spans 15 amino acids. Looked up from germline, CDR1 is SGHTS and CDR2 is YDEGEE.

This sequence joins TRBV30 and TRBJ2-1; the match to TRBD1 covers 10 bases. The J segment lost 6 bases and the V segment lost 2 bases, leaving 1 base of the junction unmatched. Germline V gene data show CDR1 as GTSNPN and CDR2 as SVGIG (reference sequence). The CDR3 contains 13 residues. The CDR3 nucleotides read TGTGCCTGGAGTCGGACAGGGGGCAATGAGCAGTTCTTC. Protein: CAWSRTGGNEQFF.

The chain uses TRBV10-3 and TRBJ1-4, with 8 bases matching TRBD1. V lost 6 bases to trimming and J lost 7 bases; unmatched junction nucleotides: 7. The CDR3 sequence is 14 residues long. Germline-derived CDR1 and CDR2 are ENHRY and SYGVKD. CDR3 loop: CAISRGRGSEKLFF. For the CDR3, the DNA is TGTGCCATCAGCAGGGGGCGAGGTAGTGAAAAACTGTTTTTT.

V gene TRBV15 combines with J gene TRBJ2-1; maybe TRBD2 (7 bases). Per germline, CDR1 LNHNV and CDR2 YYDKDF (reference sequence). With 2 bases removed from V and 0 bases from J, the gap between germline ends came to 8 bases. The CDR3 spans 15 residues. The CDR3 DNA reads TGTGCCACCAGCAGAAGGGGGGGCTCCTACAATGAGCAGTTCTTC. Translation gives CATSRRGGSYNEQFF.

This chain connects TRBV2 to TRBJ1-2, with TRBD1 identical over 7 bases. Losses at the gene ends were 6 bases for V and 7 bases for J; bases not matched to a gene: 14. The CDR3 totals 15 residues. Germline lookup yields CDR1 SNHLY and CDR2 FYNNEI. CDR3 sequence reads: CASRIAGQARIGYTF. CDR3 DNA sequence: TGTGCCAGCAGAATCGCCGGACAGGCCCGAATTGGCTACACCTTC.

The rearrangement joins TRBV7-9 to TRBJ1-4; D not resolved. The CDR3 sequence is 16 residues long. Germline V gene data show CDR1 as SEHNR and CDR2 as FQNEAQ (reference sequence). The V end lost 2 bases, the J end lost 4 bases, and 14 bases lay between the germline ends. CDR3 region: CASSLPDGENNEKLFF. CDR3 nucleotides: TGTGCCAGCAGCTTACCAGACGGAGAGAATAATGAAAAACTGTTTTTT.

This sequence joins TRBV11-2 and TRBJ2-3; 10 positions match TRBD2. Germline V lookup: CDR1 SGHAT, CDR2 FQNNGV. V shed 0 bases, J shed 3 bases, and the junction held 6 bases outside the gene matches. This CDR3 has 17 amino acids. The CDR3 is CASSLEGLATRTDTQYF. The CDR3 coding sequence is TGTGCCAGCAGCTTAGAGGGACTAGCGACTCGAACAGATACGCAGTATTTT.

The CDR3 here is CASSLGQGAPYGYTF. The DNA for the CDR3 is TGTGCCAGCAGCTTGGGGCAGGGGGCGCCTTATGGCTACACCTTC. The chain has TRBV5-6 and TRBJ1-2, with 8 bases lining up with TRBD1. CDR3 length: 15 amino acids. V was clipped by 0 bases and J by 5 bases; unmatched bases: 6. Germline CDR1 reads SGHDT; CDR2 reads YYEEEE.

The chain recombines TRBV7-2 with TRBJ2-5; 7 bases line up with TRBD2. Germline loops: CDR1 SGHTA, CDR2 FQGNSA. CDR3 size: 16 residues. The V segment lost 1 base and the J segment 2 bases; nucleotides outside the gene matches: 7. CDR3 coding DNA: TGTGCCAGCAGCTTAGTTACAGCGGGAAAGCAAGAGACCCAGTACTTC. Amino acid sequence: CASSLVTAGKQETQYF.

This clone was counted between two and nine times. The chain carries TRBV6-5 and TRBJ1-3; TRBD1 matches at 12 bases. The germline CDR1 and CDR2 sequences are MNHEY and SVGAGI. V lost 4 bases to trimming and J lost 3 bases; unmatched junction nucleotides: 4. The CDR3 covers 16 residues. The CDR3 DNA follows: TGTGCCAGCAGTTCTGGGACAGGGGGCAATGGAAACACCATATATTTT. Encoded protein: CASSSGTGGNGNTIYF.

The chain employs TRBV29-1 and TRBJ2-1; 7 bases are shared with TRBD2. This CDR3 is built from 12 residues. Per germline, CDR1 SQVTM and CDR2 ANQGSEA. The J segment lost 10 bases and the V segment lost 7 bases, leaving 10 bases of the junction unmatched. The chain's CDR3 is CSARTSLWEQFF. The CDR3, as DNA: TGCAGCGCCCGGACTAGTCTTTGGGAGCAGTTCTTC.

This chain uses TRBV7-8 with TRBJ1-3; D gene uncertain. CDR1 is SGHVS, CDR2 FQNEAQ, per germline. The ends were cut back, 0 bases at V and 4 bases at J, with 13 bases in the middle. CDR3 size: 16 residues. DNA of the CDR3: TGTGCCAGCAGCTTAGCGAGGTCGGGGAACGGAAACACCATATATTTT. Translation: CASSLARSGNGNTIYF.

The V gene is TRBV19, the J gene TRBJ2-7; 11 bases are shared with TRBD2. This CDR3 is 13 amino acids long. CDR1 LNHDA and CDR2 SQIVND come from the germline V gene (reference sequence). V trimming: 6 bases; J trimming: 4 bases; junction bases outside the gene matches: 2. CDR3 in DNA: TGTGCCAGTAGACTAGCGGGAGATTACGAGCAGTACTTC. This sequence encodes CASRLAGDYEQYF.

This clone came up a few times. The chain has TRBV10-3 and TRBJ1-3; 7 bases line up with TRBD1. CDR3 size: 14 residues. The germline V gene encodes CDR1 ENHRY and CDR2 SYGVKD. V trimming: 7 bases; J trimming: 2 bases; junction bases outside the gene matches: 5. The CDR3, as DNA: TGTGCCATCAAGTCGAGGGGGCCTGGAAACACCATATATTTT. Its protein product is CAIKSRGPGNTIYF.

V and J are TRBV9 and TRBJ2-3, with D perhaps matching TRBD2 (6 bases). This CDR3 contains 16 residues. CDR1 SGDLS and CDR2 YYNGEE come from the germline V gene. The V end was cut by 0 bases, the J end by 6 bases, with 17 bases between. CDR3: CASSVGGRDLADTQYF. In DNA, the CDR3 is TGTGCCAGCAGCGTAGGCGGCCGGGACTTGGCGGATACGCAGTATTTT.

V gene TRBV21-1 combines with J gene TRBJ2-7; TRBD2, the table's D call, lacks a check against the DNA. TRBV21-1 is a recognized pseudogene. The CDR3 is 13 residues long. The CDR3 is CASSLRLRDEQYF. In DNA form, the CDR3 reads TGTGCCAGCAGCCTACGTTTACGGGACGAGCAGTACTTC.

The CDR3 loop is CASTRSPGDNYGYTF. The CDR3 DNA reads as TGTGCCAGCACCCGTAGTCCAGGGGATAACTATGGCTACACCTTC. This chain joins TRBV9 and TRBJ1-2; perhaps TRBD1 as D (6 bases). CDR1 is SGDLS and CDR2 is YYNGEE in the germline V gene. The ends were cut back, 6 bases at V and 1 base at J, with 16 bases in the middle. CDR3 size: 15 residues. Full variable domain (missing parts from reference TRBV9 and TRBJ1-2): DSGVTQTPKHLITATGQRVTLRCSPRSGDLSVYWYQQSLDQGLQFLIQYYNGEERAKGNILERFSAQQFPDLHSELNLSSLELGDSALYFCASTRSPGDNYGYTFGSGTRLTVV.

This chain joins TRBV11-2 and TRBJ2-2, with D tentatively TRBD2 (5 bases). V shed 2 bases and J shed 4 bases, with 14 bases lying between them. The CDR3 spans 16 residues. Looked up from germline, CDR1 is SGHAT and CDR2 is FQNNGV. The CDR3 region is CASSLFSRVPTGELFF. CDR3 coding DNA: TGTGCCAGCAGCTTATTCTCGAGGGTTCCCACCGGGGAGCTGTTTTTT.

The table lists this clone with a count of one. The chain carries TRBV30 and TRBJ1-1, with D possibly TRBD1 on 6 matching bases. The CDR3 covers 13 residues. Trimming took 3 bases from V and 0 from J, leaving 8 bases between them. From germline, CDR1 is GTSNPN and CDR2 SVGIG (reference sequence). CDR3 amino acids: CAWRGAVNTEAFF. The CDR3 bases are TGTGCCTGGAGGGGGGCGGTGAACACTGAAGCTTTCTTT. The full variable domain, with the rest looked up from reference TRBV30 and TRBJ1-1, is SQTIHQWPATLVQPVGSPLSLECTVEGTSNPNLYWYRQAAGRGLQLLFYSVGIGQISSEVPQNLSASRPQDRQFILSSKKLLLSDSGFYLCAWRGAVNTEAFFGQGTRLTVV.

This rearrangement joins TRBV28 to TRBJ2-3; 9 nucleotides align to TRBD2. The CDR3 contains 13 residues. From germline, CDR1 is MDHEN and CDR2 SYDVKM. With 8 bases clipped from V and 4 bases from J, the junction kept 4 bases outside the gene matches. DNA for the CDR3: TGTGCCAGCGGCGGGGGGGCATCAGATACGCAGTATTTT. This codes for CASGGGASDTQYF.